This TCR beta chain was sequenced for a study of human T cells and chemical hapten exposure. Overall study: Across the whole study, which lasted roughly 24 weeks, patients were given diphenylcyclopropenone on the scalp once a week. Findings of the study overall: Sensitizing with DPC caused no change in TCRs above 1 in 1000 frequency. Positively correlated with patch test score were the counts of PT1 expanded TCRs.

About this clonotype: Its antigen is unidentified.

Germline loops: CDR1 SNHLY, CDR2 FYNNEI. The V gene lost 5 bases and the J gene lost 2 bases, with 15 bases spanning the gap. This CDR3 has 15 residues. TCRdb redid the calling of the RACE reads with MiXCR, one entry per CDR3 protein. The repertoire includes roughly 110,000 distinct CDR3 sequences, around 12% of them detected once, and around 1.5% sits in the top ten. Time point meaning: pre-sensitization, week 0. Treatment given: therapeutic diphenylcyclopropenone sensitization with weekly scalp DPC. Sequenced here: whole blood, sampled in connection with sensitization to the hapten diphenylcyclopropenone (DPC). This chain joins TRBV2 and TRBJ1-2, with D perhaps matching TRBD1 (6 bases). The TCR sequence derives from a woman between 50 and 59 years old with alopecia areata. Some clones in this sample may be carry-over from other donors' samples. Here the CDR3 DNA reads TGTGCCAGCAGTACAAACAGGGTTGCAAACTATGGCTACACCTTC. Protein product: CASSTNRVANYGYTF.